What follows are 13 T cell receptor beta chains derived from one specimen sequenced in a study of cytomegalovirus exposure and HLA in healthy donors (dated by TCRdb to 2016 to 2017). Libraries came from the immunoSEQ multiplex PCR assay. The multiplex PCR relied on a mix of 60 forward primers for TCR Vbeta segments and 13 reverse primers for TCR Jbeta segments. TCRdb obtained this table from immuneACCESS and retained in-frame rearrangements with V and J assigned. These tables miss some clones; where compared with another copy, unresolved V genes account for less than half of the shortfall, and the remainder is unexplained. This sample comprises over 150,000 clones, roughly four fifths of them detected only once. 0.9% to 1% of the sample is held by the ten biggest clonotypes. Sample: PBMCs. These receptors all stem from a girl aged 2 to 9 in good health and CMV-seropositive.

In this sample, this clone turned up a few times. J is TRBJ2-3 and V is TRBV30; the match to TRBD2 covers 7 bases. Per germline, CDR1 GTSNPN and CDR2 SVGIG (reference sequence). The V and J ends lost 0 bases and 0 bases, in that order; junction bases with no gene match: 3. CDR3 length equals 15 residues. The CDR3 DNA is TGTGCCTGGAGTGTACTAGCGACTAGCACAGATACGCAGTATTTT. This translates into CAWSVLATSTDTQYF.

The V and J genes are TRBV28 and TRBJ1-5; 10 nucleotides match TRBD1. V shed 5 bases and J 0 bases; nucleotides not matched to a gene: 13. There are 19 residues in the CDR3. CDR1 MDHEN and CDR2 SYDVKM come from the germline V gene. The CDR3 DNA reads TGTGCCAGCAGTAAGTCTGACAGGGGGCTTATCGATAGCAATCAGCCCCAGCATTTT. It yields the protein CASSKSDRGLIDSNQPQHF.

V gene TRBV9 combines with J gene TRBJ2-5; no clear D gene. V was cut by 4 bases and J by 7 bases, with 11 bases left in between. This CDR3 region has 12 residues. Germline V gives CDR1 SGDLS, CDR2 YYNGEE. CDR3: CASSLSSGTQYF. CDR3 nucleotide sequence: TGTGCCAGCAGCCTTTCCTCGGGGACCCAGTACTTC.

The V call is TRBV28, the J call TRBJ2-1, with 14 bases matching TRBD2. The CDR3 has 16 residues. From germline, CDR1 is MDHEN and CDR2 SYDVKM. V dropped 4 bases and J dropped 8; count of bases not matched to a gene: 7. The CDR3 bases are TGTGCCAGCAGTTATACGGGACTAGCGGGAGTACATGAGCAGTTCTTC. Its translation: CASSYTGLAGVHEQFF.

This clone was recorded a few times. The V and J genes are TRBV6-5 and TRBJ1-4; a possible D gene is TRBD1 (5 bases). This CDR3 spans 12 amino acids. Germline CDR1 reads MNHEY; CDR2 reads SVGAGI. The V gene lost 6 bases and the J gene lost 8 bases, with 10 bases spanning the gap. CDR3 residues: CASRRREEKLFF. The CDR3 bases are TGTGCCAGCAGGCGCAGGGAAGAAAAACTGTTTTTT.

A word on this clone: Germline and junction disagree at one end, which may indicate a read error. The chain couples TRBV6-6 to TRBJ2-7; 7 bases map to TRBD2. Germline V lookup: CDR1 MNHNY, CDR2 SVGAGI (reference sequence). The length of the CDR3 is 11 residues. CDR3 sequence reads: CASTLESGAIF. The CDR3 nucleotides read TGTGCCAGCACCCTTGAGAGCGGGGCAATCTTC.

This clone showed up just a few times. The CDR3 nucleotides are TGTGCCAGCAGTGGACAGTTCGGAACTGAAGCTTTCTTT. Its protein is CASSGQFGTEAFF. The chain uses TRBV6-1 and TRBJ1-1; possible D gene TRBD1, 5 bases. The CDR3 covers 13 residues. Germline-derived CDR1 and CDR2 are MNHNS and SASEGT. Between the trimmed V and J ends, which lost 4 bases and 5 bases, there was a span of 11 bases.

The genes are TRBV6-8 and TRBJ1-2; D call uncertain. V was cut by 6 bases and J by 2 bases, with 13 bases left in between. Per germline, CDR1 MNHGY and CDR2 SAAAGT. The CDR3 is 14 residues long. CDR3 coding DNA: TGTGCCAGCAGCCACCTAGACTGCAACTATGGCTACACCTTC. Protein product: CASSHLDCNYGYTF.

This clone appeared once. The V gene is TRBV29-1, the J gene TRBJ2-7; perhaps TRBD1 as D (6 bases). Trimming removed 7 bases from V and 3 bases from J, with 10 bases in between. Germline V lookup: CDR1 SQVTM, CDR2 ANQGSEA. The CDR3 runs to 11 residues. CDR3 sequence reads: CSGGRYYEQYF. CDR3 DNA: TGCAGCGGGGGGCGCTACTACGAGCAGTACTTC.

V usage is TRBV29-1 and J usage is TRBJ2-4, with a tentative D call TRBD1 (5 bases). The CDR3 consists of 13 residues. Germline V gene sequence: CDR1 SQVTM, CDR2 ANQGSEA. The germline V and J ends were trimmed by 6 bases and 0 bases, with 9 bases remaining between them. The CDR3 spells CSVKGIAKNIQYF. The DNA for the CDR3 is TGCAGCGTCAAGGGGATAGCCAAAAACATTCAGTACTTC.

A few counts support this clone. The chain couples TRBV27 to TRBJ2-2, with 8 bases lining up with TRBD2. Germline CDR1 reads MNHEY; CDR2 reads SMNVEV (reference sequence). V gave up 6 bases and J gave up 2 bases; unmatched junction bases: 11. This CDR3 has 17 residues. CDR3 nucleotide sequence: TGTGCCAGCAGGACCGTTGGGAGCGGGAGAAACACCGGGGAGCTGTTTTTT. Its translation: CASRTVGSGRNTGELFF.

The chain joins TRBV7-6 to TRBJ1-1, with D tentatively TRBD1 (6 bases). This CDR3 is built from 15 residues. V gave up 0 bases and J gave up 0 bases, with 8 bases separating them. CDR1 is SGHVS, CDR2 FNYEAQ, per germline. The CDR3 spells CASSLARDMNTEAFF. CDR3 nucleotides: TGTGCCAGCAGCTTAGCCAGGGACATGAACACTGAAGCTTTCTTT.

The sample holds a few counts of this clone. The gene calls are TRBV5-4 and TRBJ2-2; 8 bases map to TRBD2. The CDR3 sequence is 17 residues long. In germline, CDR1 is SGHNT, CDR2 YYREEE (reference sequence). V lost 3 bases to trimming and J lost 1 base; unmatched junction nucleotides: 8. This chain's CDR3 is CASSSREGIMNTGELFF. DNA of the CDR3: TGTGCCAGCAGCTCACGGGAGGGAATAATGAACACCGGGGAGCTGTTTTTT.